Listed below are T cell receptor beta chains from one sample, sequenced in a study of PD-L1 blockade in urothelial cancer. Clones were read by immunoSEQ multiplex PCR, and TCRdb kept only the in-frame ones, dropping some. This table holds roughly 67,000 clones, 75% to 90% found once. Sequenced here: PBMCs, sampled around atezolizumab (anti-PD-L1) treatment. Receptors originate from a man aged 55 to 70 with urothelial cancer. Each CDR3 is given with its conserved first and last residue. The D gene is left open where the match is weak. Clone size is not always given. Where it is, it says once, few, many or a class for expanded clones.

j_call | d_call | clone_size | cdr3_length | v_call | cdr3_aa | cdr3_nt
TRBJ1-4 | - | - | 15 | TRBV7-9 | CASSLVWLEREKLFF | TGTGCCAGCAGCTTAGTGTGGTTAGAACGTGAAAAACTGTTTTTT
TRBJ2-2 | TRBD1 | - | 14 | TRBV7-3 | CASRDRANTGELFF | TGTGCCAGCAGGGACAGGGCTAACACCGGGGAGCTGTTTTTT
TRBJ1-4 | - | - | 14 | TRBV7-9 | CASSLFSGNEKLFF | TGTGCCAGCAGCTTGTTTTCGGGTAATGAAAAACTGTTTTTT
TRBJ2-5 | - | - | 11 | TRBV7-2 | CASSLAGRQYF | TGTGCCAGCAGCTTAGCTGGGCGTCAGTACTTC
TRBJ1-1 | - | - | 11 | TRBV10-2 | CASSDRGEAFF | TGCGCCAGCAGTGATAGGGGTGAAGCTTTCTTT
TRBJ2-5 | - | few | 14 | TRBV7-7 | CASSLDRDGETQYF | TGTGCTAGCAGCTTAGACCGGGATGGAGAGACCCAGTACTTC
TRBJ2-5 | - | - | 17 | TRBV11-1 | CASSLGGAGGVQETQYF | TGTGCCAGCAGCTTAGGGGGGGCAGGGGGAGTCCAAGAGACCCAGTACTTC
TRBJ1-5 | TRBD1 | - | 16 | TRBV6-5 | CASSFVLGQINQPQHF | TGTGCCAGCAGTTTCGTGCTGGGACAGATTAATCAGCCCCAGCATTTT
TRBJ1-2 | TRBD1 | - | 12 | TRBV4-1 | CASSPTGGGYTF | TGCGCCAGCAGCCCGACAGGGGGTGGCTACACCTTC
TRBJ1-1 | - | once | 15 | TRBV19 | CASSRGNKVNTEAFF | TGTGCCAGTAGTAGGGGCAATAAAGTGAACACTGAAGCTTTCTTT
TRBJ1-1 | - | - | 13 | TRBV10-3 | CAISRHTNTEAFF | TGTGCCATCAGTCGACACACGAACACTGAAGCTTTCTTT
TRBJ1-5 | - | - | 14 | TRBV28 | CASSLGQNNQPQHF | TGTGCCAGCAGTTTAGGTCAGAACAATCAGCCCCAGCATTTT
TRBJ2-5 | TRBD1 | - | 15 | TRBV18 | CASSPKLGQGETQYF | TGTGCCAGCTCACCAAAACTGGGACAGGGGGAGACCCAGTACTTC
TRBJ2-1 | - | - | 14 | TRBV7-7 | CASSPRVGANEQFF | TGTGCTAGCAGCCCTCGGGTAGGAGCCAATGAGCAGTTCTTC
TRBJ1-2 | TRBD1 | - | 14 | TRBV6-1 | CASRDRGQQYGYTF | TGTGCCAGCAGGGACAGGGGGCAGCAATATGGCTACACCTTC
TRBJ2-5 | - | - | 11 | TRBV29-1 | CSVRSKETQYF | TGCAGCGTTAGGAGTAAAGAGACCCAGTACTTC
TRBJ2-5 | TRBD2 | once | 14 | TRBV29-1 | CSVAMTSLGETQYF | TGCAGCGTCGCCATGACTAGCTTAGGAGAGACCCAGTACTTC
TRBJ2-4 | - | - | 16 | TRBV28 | CASSLLDTRAKNIQYF | TGTGCCAGCAGTTTATTGGACACTCGTGCCAAAAACATTCAGTACTTC
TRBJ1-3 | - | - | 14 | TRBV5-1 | CASSLGAALDTIYF | TGCGCCAGCAGCTTGGGCGCCGCGCTGGACACCATATATTTT
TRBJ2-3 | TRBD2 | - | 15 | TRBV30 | CAWRLAGGTPDTQYF | TGTGCCTGGAGGCTAGCGGGGGGGACGCCTGATACGCAGTATTTT